A single sample is the source of the 26 T cell receptor beta chains below, sequenced in a study of cytomegalovirus exposure and HLA in healthy donors. Assay used: immunoSEQ multiplex PCR; TCRdb lists only in-frame clones, some missing. The sample yields approximately 160,000 clones, around 96% seen once. Material for sequencing was PBMCs. These receptors were obtained from a woman aged 18-29 years in good health and CMV-seronegative.

The V call is TRBV19, the J call TRBJ1-2, with 12 bases lining up with TRBD1. The CDR3 has 17 amino acids. Germline assignment: CDR1 LNHDA and CDR2 SQIVND (reference sequence). The V segment lost 5 bases and the J segment 4 bases; nucleotides outside the gene matches: 11. The DNA of the CDR3 is TGTGCCAGTAGTCGTATCCCCGGGACAGGGGGCGGCTATGGCTACACCTTC. Its translation is CASSRIPGTGGGYGYTF.

Points on this clone: This sample includes further DNA sequences coding for the same CDR3. The V and J genes are TRBV7-3 and TRBJ2-5, with TRBD2 matching 10 bases. V lost 4 bases and J lost 5; bases outside the gene matches: 7. The CDR3 totals 15 residues. Germline V CDR1 and CDR2: SGHTA, FQGTGA. CDR3 residues: CASSSSGGAMETQYF. The CDR3 region has the DNA TGTGCCAGCAGCTCAAGCGGGGGGGCCATGGAGACCCAGTACTTC.

The table lists this clone with a count of one. The rearrangement links TRBV4-3 to TRBJ1-2; D gene ambiguous. The germline V gene encodes CDR1 LGHNA and CDR2 YSLEER. V dropped 2 bases and J dropped 1 base, with 14 bases sitting between them. The CDR3 runs 16 residues. As DNA, the CDR3 is TGCGCCAGCAGCCAAATCTTCCCAGAAAATAACTATGGCTACACCTTC. Amino acids: CASSQIFPENNYGYTF.

V gene TRBV4-2 combines with J gene TRBJ1-1; maybe TRBD1 (6 bases). This CDR3 has 15 amino acids. The germline V and J ends were trimmed by 1 base and 1 base, with 10 bases remaining between them. Germline-derived CDR1 and CDR2 are LGHNA and YNFKEQ. The CDR3 reads CASSQGEGGNTEAFF. The CDR3 DNA reads TGTGCCAGCAGCCAAGGGGAGGGGGGGAACACTGAAGCTTTCTTT.

The chain carries TRBV25-1 and TRBJ2-5; 12 bases agree with TRBD1. Germline values: CDR1 MGHDK, CDR2 SYGVNS. V trimming: 3 bases; J trimming: 4 bases; junction bases outside the gene matches: 9. This CDR3 comprises 17 residues. Here the CDR3 reads CASSDWFGTGGVETQYF. The DNA for the CDR3 is TGTGCCAGCAGTGATTGGTTTGGGACAGGGGGCGTAGAGACCCAGTACTTC.

CDR3 amino acids: CASLGTKTYEQYF. CDR3 nucleotides: TGTGCCAGCTTAGGGACTAAAACCTACGAGCAGTACTTC. The chain combines TRBV2 with TRBJ2-7; TRBD2 agrees at 7 bases. The CDR3 consists of 13 residues. CDR1 is SNHLY, CDR2 FYNNEI, per germline. After removal of 8 bases from V and 2 bases from J, the junction contained 6 bases not matched to a gene.

This chain links TRBV6-5 with TRBJ2-7; D not certain. Trimming shortened V by 2 bases and J by 9 bases, and 17 bases separated the two germline ends. The germline gives CDR1 MNHEY, CDR2 SVGAGI. The CDR3 sequence is 14 residues long. The CDR3 is CASSYVPPRRGQYF. CDR3 DNA: TGTGCCAGCAGTTACGTCCCCCCTCGGCGAGGGCAGTACTTC.

V is TRBV25-1 and J is TRBJ2-3; D is unclear. The germline V gene has CDR1 MGHDK and CDR2 SYGVNS. Between the trimmed V and J ends, which lost 7 bases and 4 bases, there was a span of 9 bases. This CDR3 comprises 12 residues. CDR3 in DNA: TGTGCCAGCACCCTAGGATCAGATACGCAGTATTTT. Amino acid sequence: CASTLGSDTQYF.

V usage is TRBV11-2 and J usage is TRBJ1-1, with D perhaps matching TRBD1 (5 bases). V dropped 5 bases and J dropped 5 bases, with 15 bases sitting between them. The CDR3 extends over 14 amino acids. Per the germline V gene, CDR1 is SGHAT and CDR2 is FQNNGV. CDR3 in amino acids: CASSPRQWGTEAFF. The CDR3 DNA reads as TGTGCCAGCAGCCCAAGACAGTGGGGTACTGAAGCTTTCTTT.

The V call is TRBV15, the J call TRBJ2-1; the match to TRBD2 covers 9 bases. The germline V gene has CDR1 LNHNV and CDR2 YYDKDF (reference sequence). Losses at the gene ends were 1 base for V and 13 bases for J; bases not matched to a gene: 2. The CDR3 contains 12 residues. CDR3 sequence (DNA): TGTGCCACCAGCAGAGGCGGGGGGGTTCAGTTCTTC. This translates into CATSRGGGVQFF.

The chain couples TRBV7-8 to TRBJ2-3, with TRBD2 matching over 9 bases. Looked up from germline, CDR1 is SGHVS and CDR2 is FQNEAQ. The CDR3 extends over 17 amino acids. Trimming removed 5 bases from V and 0 bases from J; junction bases left unmatched: 9. CDR3 sequence: CASSHRTSGGSTDTQYF. CDR3 in DNA: TGTGCCAGCAGCCACCGTACCAGCGGGGGGAGCACAGATACGCAGTATTTT.

This chain uses TRBV7-2 with TRBJ1-2; D remains ambiguous. Germline CDR1 reads SGHTA; CDR2 reads FQGNSA. With 8 bases removed from V and 3 bases from J, the gap between germline ends came to 16 bases. The CDR3 is 14 amino acids. This chain's CDR3 is CASPIGLGDYGYTF. The DNA for the CDR3 is TGTGCCAGCCCAATCGGGCTGGGAGACTATGGCTACACCTTC.

The rearrangement uses TRBV18 and TRBJ2-7; 9 bases align to TRBD1. Germline CDR1 KGHSH, CDR2 LQKENI. This CDR3 is 14 amino acids long. The V segment lost 6 bases and the J segment 2 bases; nucleotides outside the gene matches: 5. In nucleotides, the CDR3 is TGTGCCAGCTCCACAGGGGGCTCCGCCTACGAGCAGTACTTC. Translation gives CASSTGGSAYEQYF.

Concerning this clone: Distinct nucleotide sequences in the sample also encode this CDR3. The V and J genes are TRBV18 and TRBJ2-7; 8 nucleotides align to TRBD1. The CDR3 spans 14 residues. Per germline, CDR1 KGHSH and CDR2 LQKENI. The trim removed 3 bases at V and 2 bases at J, leaving 3 bases unmatched. The CDR3 DNA reads as TGTGCCAGCTCACCGGGGACAGGCCCCTACGAGCAGTACTTC. Its protein is CASSPGTGPYEQYF.

This rearrangement joins TRBV6-1 to TRBJ2-7, with 9 bases aligning to TRBD1. This CDR3 is 15 amino acids long. The J segment lost 5 bases and the V segment lost 4 bases, leaving 9 bases of the junction unmatched. In germline, CDR1 is MNHNS, CDR2 SASEGT. The CDR3 sequence is CASSATGTGKNEQYF. The CDR3 DNA reads TGTGCCAGCAGTGCCACCGGGACAGGGAAAAACGAGCAGTACTTC.

V gene TRBV30 combines with J gene TRBJ1-6; 8 bases line up with TRBD1. CDR1 is GTSNPN, CDR2 SVGIG, per germline (reference sequence). V dropped 5 bases and J dropped 9; count of bases not matched to a gene: 6. This CDR3 has 13 amino acids. The CDR3 sequence is CAWQGQEGSPLHF. Here the CDR3 DNA reads TGTGCCTGGCAGGGACAGGAGGGTTCACCCCTCCACTTT.

The sample holds one count of this clone. This sequence joins TRBV13 and TRBJ2-3; maybe TRBD1 (6 bases). The V gene lost 8 bases and the J gene lost 3 bases, with 15 bases spanning the gap. CDR1 and CDR2 from the germline V gene are PRHDT and FYEKMQ (reference sequence). The CDR3 runs 14 residues. For the CDR3, the DNA is TGTGCCAGCGAGGAAGGGGGTGCGACAGATACGCAGTATTTT. It is translated as CASEEGGATDTQYF. The entire variable domain, with the rest obtained from reference TRBV13 and TRBJ2-3, is as follows: AAGVIQSPRHLIKEKRETATLKCYPIPRHDTVYWYQQGPGQDPQFLISFYEKMQSDKGSIPDRFSAQQFSDYHSELNMSSLELGDSALYFCASEEGGATDTQYFGPGTRLTVL.

This chain connects TRBV5-1 to TRBJ2-7; a weak D match, TRBD2 (6 bases). The CDR3 consists of 18 residues. The V gene's germline CDR1 is SGHRS and CDR2 YFSETQ. The V and J ends lost 1 base and 1 base respectively, with 21 bases between them. The CDR3 nucleotides are TGCGCCAGCAGCTTGTTTGGCTCAGGACTACCAGAATCCTACGAGCAGTACTTC. Its translation: CASSLFGSGLPESYEQYF. Full variable domain (rest looked up from reference TRBV5-1 and TRBJ2-7): KAGVTQTPRYLIKTRGQQVTLSCSPISGHRSVSWYQQTPGQGLQFLFEYFSETQRNKGNFPGRFSGRQFSNSRSEMNVSTLELGDSALYLCASSLFGSGLPESYEQYFGPGTRLTVT.

This chain connects TRBV6-5 to TRBJ1-2; 7 nucleotides agree with TRBD1. V shed 6 bases and J 5 bases; nucleotides not matched to a gene: 12. The CDR3 has 15 residues. Germline V gene lookup returns CDR1 MNHEY and CDR2 SVGAGI. Here the CDR3 DNA reads TGTGCCAGCAGCTTTGACAGGGCTAGAGGTTATGGCTACACCTTC. Encoded protein: CASSFDRARGYGYTF.

This chain uses TRBV27 with TRBJ2-7, with D possibly TRBD1 on 5 matching bases. The CDR3 is made up of 15 amino acids. CDR1 is MNHEY, CDR2 SMNVEV, per germline (reference sequence). The V end was cut by 8 bases, the J end by 2 bases, with 19 bases between. CDR3 region: CASSTPAGFPYEQYF. Written as DNA, the CDR3 is TGTGCCAGCTCTACCCCCGCAGGGTTCCCCTACGAGCAGTACTTC.

The V and J genes are TRBV11-2 and TRBJ2-1; 8 bases are a match to TRBD2. With V trimmed by 5 bases and J by 2 bases, 5 bases remained unmatched. CDR3 size: 15 residues. CDR1 is SGHAT, CDR2 FQNNGV, per germline. In DNA form, the CDR3 reads TGTGCCAGCAGCGTACAGCGGGGGCCCTACAATGAGCAGTTCTTC. It is translated as CASSVQRGPYNEQFF. Looking up the rest from reference TRBV11-2 and TRBJ2-1 gives the full variable domain: EAGVAQSPRYKIIEKRQSVAFWCNPISGHATLYWYQQILGQGPKLLIQFQNNGVVDDSQLPKDRFSAERLKGVDSTLKIQPAKLEDSAVYLCASSVQRGPYNEQFFGPGTRLTVL.

This clone was detected once. J is TRBJ2-5 and V is TRBV30, with 7 bases identical to TRBD2. The CDR3 is made up of 11 amino acids. CDR1 GTSNPN and CDR2 SVGIG come from the germline V gene (reference sequence). V shed 5 bases, J shed 7 bases, and the junction held 4 bases outside the gene matches. This CDR3 is CAWLGGWTQYF. For the CDR3, the DNA is TGTGCCTGGCTCGGGGGGTGGACCCAGTACTTC.

The chain joins TRBV5-4 to TRBJ2-5, with TRBD1 matching over 8 bases. The CDR3 contains 15 residues. Trimming at V came to 1 base and at J to 5 bases, leaving 7 bases not matched to a gene. CDR1 is SGHNT and CDR2 is YYREEE in the germline V gene (reference sequence). The CDR3, as DNA: TGTGCCAGCAGCTTGCCAGGGGGCGCGGGGGAGACCCAGTACTTC. It specifies CASSLPGGAGETQYF.

The rearrangement joins TRBV6-5 to TRBJ2-7, with D perhaps matching TRBD2 (6 bases). The CDR3 spans 14 residues. Germline CDR1 reads MNHEY; CDR2 reads SVGAGI. Trimming shortened V by 6 bases and J by 12 bases, and 24 bases separated the two germline ends. The CDR3 coding sequence is TGTGCCAGCAGACCCCGGGGAGGCATTCTAAATCCGTACTTC. This gives the protein CASRPRGGILNPYF.

The chain couples TRBV7-3 to TRBJ2-3; 10 bases align to TRBD2. The ends lost 5 bases at V and 4 bases at J; junction bases unmatched: 6. This CDR3 has 15 amino acids. Per the germline V gene, CDR1 is SGHTA and CDR2 is FQGTGA. CDR3 DNA sequence: TGTGCCAGCAGCCCCCTAGCGGGGGTCCCAGATACGCAGTATTTT. Translation: CASSPLAGVPDTQYF.

The rearrangement uses TRBV6-1 and TRBJ2-1; TRBD1 matches 9 bases. The ends lost 5 bases at V and 13 bases at J; junction bases unmatched: 6. This CDR3 region has 12 residues. Germline lookup yields CDR1 MNHNS and CDR2 SASEGT. Here the CDR3 reads CASSSPQGAQFF. CDR3 nucleotide sequence: TGTGCCAGCAGTTCCCCACAGGGGGCCCAGTTCTTC.